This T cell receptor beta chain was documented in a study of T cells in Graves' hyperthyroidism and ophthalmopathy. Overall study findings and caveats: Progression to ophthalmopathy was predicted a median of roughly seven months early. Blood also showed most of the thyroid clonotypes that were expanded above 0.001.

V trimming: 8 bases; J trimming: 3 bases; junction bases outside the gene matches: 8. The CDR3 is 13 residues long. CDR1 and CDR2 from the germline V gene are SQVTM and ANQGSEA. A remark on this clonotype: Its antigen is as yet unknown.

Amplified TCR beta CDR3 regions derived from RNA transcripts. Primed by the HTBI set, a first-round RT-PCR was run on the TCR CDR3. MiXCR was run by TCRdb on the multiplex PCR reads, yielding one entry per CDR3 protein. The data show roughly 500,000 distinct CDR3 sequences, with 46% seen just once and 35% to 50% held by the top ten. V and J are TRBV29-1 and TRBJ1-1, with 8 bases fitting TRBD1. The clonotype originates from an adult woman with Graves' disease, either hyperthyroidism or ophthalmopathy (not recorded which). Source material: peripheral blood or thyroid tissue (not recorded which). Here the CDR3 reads CSTGQGPDTEAFF. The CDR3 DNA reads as TGCAGCACAGGACAGGGTCCGGACACTGAAGCTTTCTTT.